This TCR beta chain was captured in a study of CD8 T cells in Susac syndrome. Regarding the study as a whole: As the study acknowledged, the number of individuals who were part of its TCR sequencing and HLA analysis was relatively small.

Healthy donors acted as controls, with matching for age and sex. Negative magnetic isolation gave CD8+ and CD4+ cells; FACS enriched CD8+ TEMRA. With random hexamers, reverse transcription was performed on about 0.5 to 1 ug of RNA. The TCR beta CDR3 was amplified by immunoSEQ multiplex PCR across 54 Vbeta, 13 Jbeta. TCRdb reprocessed the immunoSEQ multiplex PCR reads via MiXCR and lists one record per CDR3 protein. The table includes 110,000 or so distinct CDR3 sequences, about nine tenths detected once. V dropped 4 bases and J dropped 5 bases, with 18 bases sitting between them. CDR1 is SGHRS, CDR2 YFSETQ, per germline. The CDR3 covers 15 residues. On this clonotype itself: Its antigen is not known.

The TCR sequence derives from a human donor in good health. Sequencing used CD8+ T cells from PBMCs. The chain joins TRBV5-1 to TRBJ2-5; D call uncertain. The CDR3 loop reads CASSPSWHPTETQYF. CDR3 nucleotides: TGCGCCAGCAGCCCCTCCTGGCACCCCACGGAGACCCAGTACTTC. Looking up the rest from reference TRBV5-1 and TRBJ2-5 gives the full variable domain: KAGVTQTPRYLIKTRGQQVTLSCSPISGHRSVSWYQQTPGQGLQFLFEYFSETQRNKGNFPGRFSGRQFSNSRSEMNVSTLELGDSALYLCASSPSWHPTETQYFGPGTRLLVL.